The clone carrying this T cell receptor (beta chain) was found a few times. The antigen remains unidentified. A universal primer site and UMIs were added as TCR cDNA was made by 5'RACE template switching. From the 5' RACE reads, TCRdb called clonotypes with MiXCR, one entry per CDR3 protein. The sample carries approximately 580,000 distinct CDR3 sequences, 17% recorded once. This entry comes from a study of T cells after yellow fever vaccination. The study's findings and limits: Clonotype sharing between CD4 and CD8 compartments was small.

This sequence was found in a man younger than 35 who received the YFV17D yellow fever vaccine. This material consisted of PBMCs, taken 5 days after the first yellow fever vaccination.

The CDR3 DNA reads as TGTGCCAGCAGCTTAGAGCGACTCCCCTATGGCTACACCTTC. Protein sequence: CASSLERLPYGYTF. This sequence joins TRBV7-8 and TRBJ1-2; D not resolved. Trimming took 1 base from V and 4 from J, leaving 10 bases between them. The length of the CDR3 is 14 residues. The germline CDR1 and CDR2 sequences are SGHVS and FQNEAQ.